Given below is one T cell receptor beta chain in context. The CDR3 sequence is 12 residues long. Germline CDR1 SGHDN, CDR2 FVKESK. V lost 4 bases to trimming and J lost 8 bases, with 11 bases between them. The data stem from a study of blood T cell repertoires in COVID-19. This table comes from immunoSEQ multiplex PCR, and its TCRdb copy is limited to in-frame clones, with some not included. The sample includes about 120,000 clones, 78% of them seen just once. Sequencing was performed on peripheral blood. The chain links TRBV14 to TRBJ1-2, with unresolved D. The receptor comes from a man in his 70s with acute or convalescent COVID-19. CDR3 in amino acids: CASSLNGYGYTF. The CDR3 bases are TGTGCCAGCAGCCTTAACGGGTACGGCTACACCTTC.